This TCR beta chain originates from a study of T-cell reconstitution after alpha-beta-depleted transplantation in children. Findings and caveats of the study: From newly produced T cells came most of the T-cell counts and diversity one year after transplant. Alpha-beta T cells about two months after transplant reportedly derived from several hundred expanded graft clones. The origin of high day-60 TCRbeta diversity in some patients lay in surviving recipient T cells and thymic progenitors.

This clonotype appeared many times. Its antigen is not identified. This CDR3 has 15 amino acids. V lost 2 bases, J lost 5 bases, and 16 bases lay in between. Germline CDR1 SGHRS, CDR2 YFSETQ. A library of TCRbeta sequences, prepared with unique molecular identifiers, was generated. MiXCR was run by TCRdb on the PCR reads, yielding one entry per CDR3 protein. The sample records around 100,000 distinct CDR3 sequences, approximately 8% being singletons. The source material was PBMCs, sampled before TCRalphabeta/CD19-depleted stem cell transplant. This sequence joins TRBV5-1 and TRBJ2-5; tentatively, D is TRBD1 (5 bases). The sequence was collected from a boy under 10 years old with acute lymphoblastic leukemia, due to receive a stem cell transplant. For the CDR3, the DNA is TGCGCCAGCAGCTTAGGGGCGATCGGCGGTGAGACCCAGTACTTC. Its protein is CASSLGAIGGETQYF.